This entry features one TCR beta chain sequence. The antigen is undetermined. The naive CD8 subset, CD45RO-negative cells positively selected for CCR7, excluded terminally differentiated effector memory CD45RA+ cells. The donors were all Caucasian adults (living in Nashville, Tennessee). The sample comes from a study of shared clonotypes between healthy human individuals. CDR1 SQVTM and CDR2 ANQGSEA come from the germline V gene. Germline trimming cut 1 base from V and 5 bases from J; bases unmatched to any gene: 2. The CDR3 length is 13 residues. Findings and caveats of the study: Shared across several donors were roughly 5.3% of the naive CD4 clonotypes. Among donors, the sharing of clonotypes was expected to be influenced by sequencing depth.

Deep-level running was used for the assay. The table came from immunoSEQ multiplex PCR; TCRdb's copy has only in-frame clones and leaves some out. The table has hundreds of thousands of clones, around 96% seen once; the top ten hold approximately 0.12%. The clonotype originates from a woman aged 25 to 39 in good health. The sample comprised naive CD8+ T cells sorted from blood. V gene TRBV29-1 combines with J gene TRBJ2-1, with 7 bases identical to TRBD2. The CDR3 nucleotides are TGCAGCGTTGAAGGGGCGGGAGACAATGAGCAGTTCTTC. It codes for CSVEGAGDNEQFF.